Listed below are T cell receptor beta chains from one sample, sequenced in a study of regulatory T cells in long-lasting Graves disease. TCRdb processed the multiplex PCR reads anew with MiXCR; each CDR3 protein has one entry. The sample has 550,000 or so distinct CDR3 sequences, 12% seen once; the top ten hold 8% to 10%. A further study also used this sample, focusing on T cells in Graves' hyperthyroidism and ophthalmopathy.

The sample in question was peripheral blood mononuclear cells (PBMCs), obtained at new diagnosis, from a patient treated with antithyroid drugs. The receptors shown here come from a woman in her 30s with Graves disease. The CDR3 runs from the conserved cysteine through the conserved F or W. D genes are given only for firm matches. Only part of the rows carry a size: once, few, many, or a class if the clone is expanded.

D,size,J,V,CDR3,DNA
NA,NA,TRBJ2-7,TRBV2,CASSFWGDSYEQYF,TGTGCCAGCAGTTTTTGGGGGGACTCCTACGAGCAGTACTTC
NA,many,TRBJ1-1,TRBV19,CASTQTGTASEAFF,TGTGCCAGTACCCAGACCGGGACGGCGTCTGAAGCTTTCTTT
TRBD1,many,TRBJ2-7,TRBV6-2/TRBV6-3,CASTSRDRGFNEQYF,TGTGCCAGCACCTCCAGGGACAGGGGGTTCAACGAGCAGTACTTC
NA,NA,TRBJ1-5,TRBV10-2,CASSRRALNQPQHF,TGCGCCAGCAGTAGGAGGGCTCTCAATCAGCCCCAGCATTTT
NA,NA,TRBJ1-5,TRBV4-3,CASSQGPGGWPQHF,TGCGCCAGCAGCCAAGGGCCGGGGGGTTGGCCCCAGCATTTT
NA,NA,TRBJ2-1,TRBV6-2/TRBV6-3,CASSYGRGAPSYNEQFF,TGTGCCAGCAGTTACGGGAGGGGGGCCCCATCCTACAATGAGCAGTTCTTC
NA,many,TRBJ2-7,TRBV12-3/TRBV12-4,CASSLGGRVPTYEQYF,TGTGCCAGCAGTTTAGGGGGCAGGGTGCCAACCTACGAGCAGTACTTC
TRBD2,many,TRBJ2-7,TRBV7-6,CASSSSGSSAYEQYF,TGTGCCAGCAGCTCTAGCGGCAGCTCCGCCTACGAGCAGTACTTC
NA,many,TRBJ1-1,TRBV19,CASRLLFQNTEAFF,TGTGCCAGTAGACTACTTTTCCAGAACACTGAAGCTTTCTTT
TRBD2,NA,TRBJ2-4,TRBV15,CATSRAGLAVEIQYF,TGTGCCACCAGCAGAGCGGGACTAGCGGTCGAGATTCAGTACTTC
TRBD1,many,TRBJ1-4,TRBV27,CASSLIRGRSNEKLFF,TGTGCCAGCAGTTTAATAAGGGGGCGTAGTAATGAAAAACTGTTTTTT
TRBD2,NA,TRBJ2-2,TRBV9,CASSSAGEIGELFF,TGTGCCAGCAGCTCAGCGGGAGAGATCGGGGAGCTGTTTTTT
TRBD1,NA,TRBJ1-5,TRBV6-1,CASTGLQGFDASNQPQHF,TGTGCCAGCACGGGGCTACAGGGGTTTGATGCGAGCAATCAGCCCCAGCATTTT
TRBD1,many,TRBJ2-4,TRBV12-3/TRBV12-4,CASSLGQPKKGLIRLNIQYF,TGTGCCAGCAGTTTGGGACAGCCGAAAAAAGGCCTTATAAGGTTGAACATTCAGTACTTC
NA,few,TRBJ2-5,TRBV19,CASSILGAIQETQYF,TGTGCCAGTAGTATACTGGGGGCAATTCAAGAGACCCAGTACTTC
NA,many,TRBJ1-5,TRBV7-2,CASSWGEQPQHF,TGTGCCAGCAGCTGGGGGGAACAGCCCCAGCATTTT
NA,NA,TRBJ1-6,TRBV4-3,CASSQDSGSYNSPLHF,TGCGCCAGCAGCCAAGACTCCGGCTCCTATAATTCACCCCTCCACTTT
TRBD1,many,TRBJ2-7,TRBV7-6,CASSLVRQGHEQYF,TGTGCCAGCAGCTTAGTTCGACAGGGCCACGAGCAGTACTTC
NA,few,TRBJ1-1,TRBV19,CASSMGGVTEAFF,TGTGCCAGTAGTATGGGAGGAGTCACTGAAGCTTTCTTT
TRBD1,many,TRBJ1-6,TRBV20-1,CSAINRGDSYNSPLHF,TGCAGTGCTATCAACAGGGGCGACTCCTATAATTCACCCCTCCACTTT
NA,many,TRBJ1-2,TRBV3-1,CASSQTIGGPYGYTF,TGTGCCAGCAGCCAGACCATCGGGGGGCCCTATGGCTACACCTTC
TRBD1,many,TRBJ1-5,TRBV2,CASRGGTGGSKPQHF,TGTGCCAGCAGGGGTGGGACAGGGGGATCCAAGCCCCAGCATTTT
NA,many,TRBJ1-1,TRBV11-2,CASSSAIGGRPEAFF,TGTGCCAGCAGCTCAGCGATAGGGGGGAGGCCTGAAGCTTTCTTT
NA,many,TRBJ2-1,TRBV15,CATSRDVGRQFF,TGTGCCACCAGCAGAGATGTGGGTCGGCAGTTCTTC